The 13 T cell receptor beta chains in this list originate from one sample, sequenced in a study of shared clonotypes between healthy human individuals. Using immunoSEQ multiplex PCR, the repertoire was profiled, and TCRdb retains in-frame clones only, with some absent. This sample has approximately 2,200,000 clones; around 93% occur once, and the top ten carry more than 1.5%. Naive CD8 cells comprised CD45RO-negative, CCR7-positively selected cells, excluding terminally differentiated effector memory CD45RA+ cells. Specimen: naive CD8+ T cells from PBMCs. These receptors all stem from a man in his late teens or twenties in good health. Some clones in this sample may be carry-over from other donors' samples.

This clone appeared once. V gene TRBV9 combines with J gene TRBJ2-1; 8 bases line up with TRBD2. The V gene's germline CDR1 is SGDLS and CDR2 YYNGEE. The CDR3 totals 16 residues. V gave up 1 base and J gave up 2 bases; unmatched junction bases: 5. CDR3 in DNA: TGTGCCAGCAGCGTAATCGGGAGGGCCACCTACAATGAGCAGTTCTTC. Residues: CASSVIGRATYNEQFF.

The rearrangement links TRBV6-4 to TRBJ2-5; 13 bases are shared with TRBD2. This CDR3 is 19 amino acids long. The V and J ends lost 0 bases and 4 bases, in that order; junction bases with no gene match: 11. Germline CDR1 reads MRHNA; CDR2 reads SNTAGT. CDR3 sequence: CASSDSVPGLAGIGETQYF. The CDR3 DNA reads as TGTGCCAGCAGTGACTCTGTCCCGGGACTAGCGGGAATAGGAGAGACCCAGTACTTC.

The V gene is TRBV6-6, the J gene TRBJ2-5; the match to TRBD1 covers 7 bases. CDR1 and CDR2 (germline): MNHNY, SVGAGI (reference sequence). The length of the CDR3 is 16 residues. The trim removed 6 bases at V and 6 bases at J, leaving 16 bases unmatched. For the CDR3, the DNA is TGTGCCAGCAGGACCAGAGGGACAGTCCCCTCCCAGACCCAGTACTTC. It specifies CASRTRGTVPSQTQYF.

The gene calls are TRBV5-1 and TRBJ2-7, with 7 bases identical to TRBD2. The V and J ends lost 4 bases and 5 bases, in that order; junction bases with no gene match: 21. This CDR3 is built from 18 residues. Germline V CDR1 and CDR2: SGHRS, YFSETQ. The CDR3 is CASSAGLAALPRSNEQYF. The CDR3 coding sequence is TGCGCCAGCAGCGCAGGGCTAGCGGCCCTTCCCCGGAGCAACGAGCAGTACTTC.

The V gene is TRBV10-2, the J gene TRBJ1-6; no clear D. Germline V gives CDR1 WSHSY, CDR2 SAAADI. The CDR3 runs to 12 residues. V was clipped by 8 bases and J by 5 bases, with 7 bases between them. The CDR3 loop is CASRHDNSPLHF. DNA of the CDR3: TGCGCCAGCCGGCACGATAATTCACCCCTCCACTTT.

V is TRBV4-1 and J is TRBJ2-7, with D tentatively TRBD1 (6 bases). CDR3 size: 15 residues. Germline V gives CDR1 MGHRA, CDR2 YSYEKL. V shed 0 bases and J shed 3 bases, with 12 bases lying between them. In nucleotides, the CDR3 is TGCGCCAGCAGCCAAGAGAACGGCAGGGGCTACGAGCAGTACTTC. This gives the protein CASSQENGRGYEQYF.

The chain is built from TRBV6-6 and TRBJ2-3; tentative D call: TRBD2 (5 bases). Germline V lookup: CDR1 MNHNY, CDR2 SVGAGI (reference sequence). This CDR3 has 14 residues. V was clipped by 6 bases and J by 4 bases, with 14 bases between them. CDR3 in amino acids: CASSPLGGSDTQYF. The CDR3 DNA sequence: TGTGCCAGCAGCCCACTCGGAGGCTCAGATACGCAGTATTTT.

The chain has TRBV28 and TRBJ1-5; 8 nucleotides align to TRBD1. The CDR3 length is 18 residues. Looked up from germline, CDR1 is MDHEN and CDR2 is SYDVKM. Trimming cost V 5 bases and J 2 bases; bases outside gene matches: 14. The CDR3 bases are TGTGCCAGCAGTCAACCGGACAGGGCCCGTGAGGGCAATCAGCCCCAGCATTTT. This translates into CASSQPDRAREGNQPQHF.

The rearrangement links TRBV5-1 to TRBJ2-1, with a possible D match to TRBD2 (6 bases). Germline CDR1 and CDR2: SGHRS and YFSETQ. V shed 2 bases and J shed 5 bases, with 14 bases lying between them. The CDR3 totals 15 residues. The CDR3 reads CASSLEVAANNEQFF. Written as DNA, the CDR3 is TGCGCCAGCAGCTTAGAGGTAGCGGCAAACAATGAGCAGTTCTTC.

The chain uses TRBV28 and TRBJ1-5; D gene ambiguous. Trimming removed 5 bases from V and 7 bases from J, with 15 bases in between. The CDR3 sequence is 14 residues long. CDR1 and CDR2 (germline): MDHEN, SYDVKM. The CDR3 is CASSQPQLGQPQHF. The CDR3 bases are TGTGCCAGCAGTCAACCACAATTGGGGCAGCCCCAGCATTTT.

This clone was picked up one time. The chain joins TRBV4-1 to TRBJ2-3; the match to TRBD2 covers 8 bases. Trimming cost V 5 bases and J 0 bases; bases outside gene matches: 13. Per the germline V gene, CDR1 is MGHRA and CDR2 is YSYEKL. This CDR3 spans 18 amino acids. The CDR3 sequence: CASSETRLGLVSTDTQYF. CDR3 bases: TGCGCCAGCAGCGAAACGAGATTGGGACTAGTCAGCACAGATACGCAGTATTTT.

V usage is TRBV29-1 and J usage is TRBJ2-1, with 7 bases aligning to TRBD1. CDR1 is SQVTM and CDR2 is ANQGSEA in the germline V gene. V gave up 5 bases and J gave up 5 bases; unmatched junction bases: 3. CDR3 size: 12 residues. The CDR3: CSVQTGHNEQFF. The CDR3 nucleotides read TGCAGCGTTCAGACAGGGCACAATGAGCAGTTCTTC.

The CDR3 DNA is TGTGTCAGAAGCTCCGGGGTTTCAACAAGCAATGAGCAGTTCTTC. Amino acid sequence: CVRSSGVSTSNEQFF. The genes are TRBV7-5 and TRBJ2-1; TRBD2 is taken as the D call from the table, unchecked against the DNA. TRBV7-5 represents a pseudogene. This CDR3 is 15 amino acids long.